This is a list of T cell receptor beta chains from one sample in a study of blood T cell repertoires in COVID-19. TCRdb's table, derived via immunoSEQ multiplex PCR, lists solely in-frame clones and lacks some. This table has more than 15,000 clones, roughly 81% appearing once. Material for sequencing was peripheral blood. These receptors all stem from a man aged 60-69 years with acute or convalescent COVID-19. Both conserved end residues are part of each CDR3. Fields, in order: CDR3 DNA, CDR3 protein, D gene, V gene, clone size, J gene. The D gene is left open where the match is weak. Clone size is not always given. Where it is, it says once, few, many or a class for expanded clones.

TGCGCCAGCAGCCAGGGCCATATCACAGATACGCAGTATTTT	CASSQGHITDTQYF	NA	TRBV4-1	NA	TRBJ2-3
TGTGCCAGTAGGAGGACTAGCGGATTGACTGGGGCCAACGTCCTGACTTTC	CASRRTSGLTGANVLTF	TRBD2	TRBV19	NA	TRBJ2-6
TGTGCCACCTCTCAGGGGACAGGGGGCATCTATGGCTACACCTTC	CATSQGTGGIYGYTF	TRBD1	TRBV15	NA	TRBJ1-2
TGCGCCAGCAGCCAAGTAAAACAGGCAGGGCGTACCGGGGAGCTGTTTTTT	CASSQVKQAGRTGELFF	NA	TRBV4-1	NA	TRBJ2-2
TGTGCCAGCAGCGCCGGGACAGTTAATGAAAAACTGTTTTTT	CASSAGTVNEKLFF	TRBD1	TRBV6-6	once	TRBJ1-4
TGTGCCAGCAGCCCCTGGCTCGGGGGAAACACTGAAGCTTTCTTT	CASSPWLGGNTEAFF	NA	TRBV9	once	TRBJ1-1
TGTGCCAGCAGTCCGGGACTGAACCTATTCTATGGCTACACCTTC	CASSPGLNLFYGYTF	NA	TRBV6-5	NA	TRBJ1-2
TGTGCCAGCACCTCTACCTGGACAGGGAGTCATGAGCAGTTCTTC	CASTSTWTGSHEQFF	TRBD1	TRBV28	few	TRBJ2-1
TGTGCCAGCACCCCTGCCGGGAACACTGAAGCTTTCTTT	CASTPAGNTEAFF	NA	TRBV12-3/TRBV12-4	NA	TRBJ1-1
TGTGCAAGTCGCTTAACTGCGGACAGGGCGGATCACGAGCAGTACTTC	CASRLTADRADHEQYF	NA	TRBV12-2	NA	TRBJ2-7
TGCGCCAGCAGGACCGGGACAGGGGTTTCAGATACGCAGTATTTT	CASRTGTGVSDTQYF	TRBD1	TRBV5-1	NA	TRBJ2-3
TGTGCCAGCTCACCAAAAGGACAGGGGGCGGGTTCACCCCTCCACTTT	CASSPKGQGAGSPLHF	TRBD1	TRBV18	NA	TRBJ1-6
TGCGCCAGCAGCTTGAGGACAGGGGGCGGGAACACTGAAGCTTTCTTT	CASSLRTGGGNTEAFF	TRBD1	TRBV5-1	NA	TRBJ1-1
TGTGCCAGCAGCCCTGACAGGGGAACGCAGTATTTT	CASSPDRGTQYF	TRBD1	TRBV5-6	NA	TRBJ2-3
TGTGCCAGCAGCTCAGGGAGGGTGGGGATTACAATAACGAACACTGAAGCTTTCTTT	CASSSGRVGITITNTEAFF	NA	TRBV7-9	NA	TRBJ1-1
TGTGCCAGCAGCTTGGAGGCTAGCGGGGGGGCCGAAGAGACCCAGTACTTC	CASSLEASGGAEETQYF	TRBD2	TRBV5-4	NA	TRBJ2-5
TGCGCCAGCACCCCCCGGGGGGCCCAAGAGACCCAGTACTTC	CASTPRGAQETQYF	NA	TRBV10-1	NA	TRBJ2-5
TGTGCCAGTAGTAACCAGGGAAGGAATGAAAAACTGTTTTTT	CASSNQGRNEKLFF	NA	TRBV19	NA	TRBJ1-4
TGTGCCAGCAGCGTAGGGGGACAGGGCGAGTATGGCTACACCTTC	CASSVGGQGEYGYTF	TRBD1	TRBV9	NA	TRBJ1-2
TGTGCCAGCAGTTGGGGGGACAGACAAGAGACCCAGTACTTC	CASSWGDRQETQYF	NA	TRBV27	NA	TRBJ2-5